The text below deals with one T cell receptor beta chain. Its antigen is unknown. The sample originates from a study of blood T cells in healthy people across ages. Whole-study findings and limits: What prevented conclusive comparison of naive and antigen-experienced cells was that PBMCs were unsorted.

The CDR3 is 13 residues long. Per germline, CDR1 DFQATT and CDR2 SNEGSKA (reference sequence). V lost 6 bases to trimming and J lost 9 bases, with 18 bases between them. Sample-barcoded 5' priming and a J-beta primer mix drove a second PCR of 7 to 11 cycles. TCRdb independently ran MiXCR on the 5' RACE reads; one entry per CDR3 protein. Of around 850,000 distinct CDR3 sequences listed, around 36% are singletons. Sequencing input: blood. This clonotype originated in a man aged 18 to 35 in good health. V gene TRBV20-1 combines with J gene TRBJ2-1; D is possibly TRBD2 (6 bases). CDR3: CSAVVTGEGEQFF. The DNA of the CDR3 is TGCAGTGCCGTTGTCACGGGAGAGGGTGAGCAGTTCTTC.